The 22 T cell receptor beta chains in this list originate from one sample, sequenced in a study of cytomegalovirus exposure and HLA in healthy donors. Vbeta (60) and Jbeta (13) primers were used in the PCR. Sequencing used immunoSEQ multiplex PCR; TCRdb keeps in-frame clones, though not all of them. The table lists approximately 150,000 clones, roughly three quarters of them singletons. Sequences were obtained from PBMCs. The receptor set was obtained from a woman between 50 and 59 years old in good health and CMV-seropositive.

The V and J genes are TRBV5-1 and TRBJ1-1, with TRBD1 matching over 10 bases. The J segment lost 12 bases and the V segment lost 0 bases, leaving 5 bases of the junction unmatched. The CDR3 is 13 residues long. Germline CDR1 reads SGHRS; CDR2 reads YFSETQ. The CDR3 protein is CASSLEGQGISFF. The CDR3 DNA reads TGCGCCAGCAGCTTGGAGGGACAGGGGATTTCTTTCTTT.

The chain carries TRBV18 and TRBJ2-7; 7 positions agree with TRBD1. CDR1 KGHSH and CDR2 LQKENI come from the germline V gene. The CDR3 has 13 residues. J gave up 7 bases and V 4 bases, and 7 bases lay outside the gene matches. The CDR3 DNA follows: TGTGCCAGCTCACGCGACAGGGTCGGGGAGCAGTACTTC. Protein: CASSRDRVGEQYF.

CDR3 DNA sequence: TGTGCCTGGAGACCCTCCCGGGTCCTGCCAGCCAATAATTCACCCCTCCACTTT. Its protein is CAWRPSRVLPANNSPLHF. This chain links TRBV30 with TRBJ1-6; D not resolved. Trimming took 3 bases from V and 5 from J, leaving 23 bases between them. This CDR3 contains 18 residues. Germline values: CDR1 GTSNPN, CDR2 SVGIG (reference sequence).

This clone was observed a few times. The V gene is TRBV7-9, the J gene TRBJ1-4; 8 bases line up with TRBD1. Germline assignment: CDR1 SEHNR and CDR2 FQNEAQ (reference sequence). The length of the CDR3 is 14 residues. The ends lost 5 bases at V and 4 bases at J; junction bases unmatched: 3. CDR3 nucleotide sequence: TGTGCCAGCAGCACCGACAGGGGTAATGAAAAACTGTTTTTT. Its protein product is CASSTDRGNEKLFF. Combining the CDR3 with reference TRBV7-9 and TRBJ1-4 gives the whole variable domain DTGVSQNPRHKITKRGQNVTFRCDPISEHNRLYWYRQTLGQGPEFLTYFQNEAQLEKSRLLSDRFSAERPKGSFSTLEIQRTEQGDSAMYLCASSTDRGNEKLFFGSGTQLSVL.

The table lists this clone with a count of one. V gene TRBV7-9 combines with J gene TRBJ2-1; D is possibly TRBD2 (6 bases). Germline CDR1 reads SEHNR; CDR2 reads FQNEAQ (reference sequence). This CDR3 has 15 residues. The V end was cut by 5 bases, the J end by 3 bases, with 14 bases between. CDR3 region: CASSPDSRGYNEQFF. CDR3 nucleotide sequence: TGTGCCAGCAGCCCTGACTCGCGGGGCTACAATGAGCAGTTCTTC.

V and J are TRBV6-5 and TRBJ2-7; tentatively, D is TRBD1 (6 bases). CDR1 is MNHEY, CDR2 SVGAGI, per germline. The CDR3 extends over 15 amino acids. The V gene lost 7 bases and the J gene lost 7 bases, with 23 bases spanning the gap. The CDR3 nucleotides read TGTGCCAGCACCACCAGGGGCTCCCGTCTCTATGAGCAGTACTTC. As protein: CASTTRGSRLYEQYF.

V usage is TRBV11-2 and J usage is TRBJ1-1, with a weak D call TRBD1 (6 bases). V lost 3 bases and J lost 0, with 17 bases in between. The CDR3 consists of 17 residues. CDR1 SGHAT and CDR2 FQNNGV come from the germline V gene. CDR3 DNA: TGTGCCAGCAGCTTCCTCAGGGGTACCTCCATGAACACTGAAGCTTTCTTT. This codes for CASSFLRGTSMNTEAFF.

This sequence joins TRBV10-3 and TRBJ2-5; the D is unclear. CDR1 ENHRY and CDR2 SYGVKD come from the germline V gene. The CDR3 consists of 15 residues. The ends were cut back, 0 bases at V and 5 bases at J, with 13 bases in the middle. CDR3 nucleotides: TGTGCCATCAGTGAGTCGAGTGCAGGCTGGGAGACCCAGTACTTC. It specifies CAISESSAGWETQYF.

The chain combines TRBV6-1 with TRBJ1-1; D might be TRBD1 (6 bases). V shed 7 bases and J shed 4 bases, with 13 bases lying between them. This CDR3 region has 13 residues. Germline V gives CDR1 MNHNS, CDR2 SASEGT. CDR3 sequence reads: CASTPQGSTEAFF. For the CDR3, the DNA is TGTGCCAGCACCCCCCAGGGGAGCACTGAAGCTTTCTTT.

J is TRBJ1-2 and V is TRBV19; TRBD1 aligns across 7 bases. J was trimmed by 0 bases and V by 5 bases; bases with no gene match: 6. The CDR3 has 15 amino acids. The germline V gene has CDR1 LNHDA and CDR2 SQIVND (reference sequence). The CDR3 DNA follows: TGTGCCAGTAGTGCCCGGACAGGAGCTAACTATGGCTACACCTTC. Amino acid sequence: CASSARTGANYGYTF. Variable domain in full (rest from reference TRBV19 and TRBJ1-2): DGGITQSPKYLFRKEGQNVTLSCEQNLNHDAMYWYRQDPGQGLRLIYYSQIVNDFQKGDIAEGYSVSREKKESFPLTVTSAQKNPTAFYLCASSARTGANYGYTFGSGTRLTVV.

The chain links TRBV5-1 to TRBJ2-1; 9 nucleotides match TRBD1. The CDR3 is made up of 15 amino acids. The trim removed 0 bases at V and 7 bases at J, leaving 5 bases unmatched. Germline V lookup: CDR1 SGHRS, CDR2 YFSETQ. CDR3 DNA sequence: TGCGCCAGCAGCTTGGCCGGGACAGGGCCTAATGAGCAGTTCTTC. Translation gives CASSLAGTGPNEQFF.

The rearrangement uses TRBV10-1 and TRBJ2-3; 10 bases fit TRBD1. The CDR3 extends over 17 amino acids. CDR1 is WNHNN and CDR2 is SYGVQD in the germline V gene (reference sequence). V lost 1 base, J lost 0 bases, and 4 bases stayed unmatched. CDR3 protein: CASSEFRTGGSTDTQYF. As DNA, the CDR3 is TGCGCCAGCAGTGAGTTCCGGACAGGGGGAAGCACAGATACGCAGTATTTT.

This clone was observed once. This chain uses TRBV19 with TRBJ1-5; TRBD1 aligns across 8 bases. Germline-derived CDR1 and CDR2 are LNHDA and SQIVND (reference sequence). This CDR3 has 15 residues. The J segment lost 3 bases and the V segment lost 6 bases, leaving 7 bases of the junction unmatched. Here the CDR3 reads CASSFGQGYNQPQHF. The CDR3, as DNA: TGTGCCAGTAGCTTCGGACAGGGTTACAATCAGCCCCAGCATTTT.

V usage is TRBV7-9 and J usage is TRBJ2-7, with D hard to call. V lost 1 base and J lost 0, with 10 bases in between. Germline values: CDR1 SEHNR, CDR2 FQNEAQ (reference sequence). The CDR3 consists of 15 residues. CDR3 amino acids: CASSLGLTSSYEQYF. CDR3 nucleotides: TGTGCCAGCAGCTTAGGTCTAACCTCCTCCTACGAGCAGTACTTC. Full variable domain (outside the CDR3, taken from reference TRBV7-9 and TRBJ2-7): DTGVSQNPRHKITKRGQNVTFRCDPISEHNRLYWYRQTLGQGPEFLTYFQNEAQLEKSRLLSDRFSAERPKGSFSTLEIQRTEQGDSAMYLCASSLGLTSSYEQYFGPGTRLTVT.

In its sample, this clone was seen a few times. The rearrangement uses TRBV15 and TRBJ2-7; no clear D. The germline V gene encodes CDR1 LNHNV and CDR2 YYDKDF (reference sequence). This CDR3 comprises 14 residues. Deletions cut 0 bases from V and 1 base from J, with 7 bases between. The CDR3 DNA is TGTGCCACCAGCAGAGAGGCAGTATCCTACGAGCAGTACTTC. Protein product: CATSREAVSYEQYF.

The V call is TRBV6-1, the J call TRBJ2-1; 9 nucleotides align to TRBD2. CDR3 length: 16 residues. The V and J ends lost 0 bases and 0 bases, in that order; junction bases with no gene match: 0. The germline V gene has CDR1 MNHNS and CDR2 SASEGT. The chain's CDR3 is CASSEAAGGSYNEQFF. CDR3 nucleotide sequence: TGTGCCAGCAGTGAAGCAGCGGGGGGCTCCTACAATGAGCAGTTCTTC.

The chain combines TRBV7-2 with TRBJ2-7, with a tentative D call TRBD1 (6 bases). The CDR3 loop spans 13 amino acids. The V end was cut by 1 base, the J end by 7 bases, with 11 bases between. Germline assignment: CDR1 SGHTA and CDR2 FQGNSA. DNA of the CDR3: TGTGCCAGCAGCTTAGACAGGGCGAGGGAGCAGTACTTC. It encodes CASSLDRAREQYF.

This clone was seen more than once but under ten times. V gene TRBV7-9 combines with J gene TRBJ2-7; no firm D call. Between the trimmed V and J ends, which lost 1 base and 3 bases, there was a span of 4 bases. The CDR3 is 12 amino acids. Germline V gene data show CDR1 as SEHNR and CDR2 as FQNEAQ (reference sequence). This chain's CDR3 is CASSLGSYEQYF. CDR3 in DNA: TGTGCCAGCAGCTTAGGTAGCTACGAGCAGTACTTC.

The chain has TRBV5-1 and TRBJ2-2; possibly TRBD1 for D (7 bases). Per germline, CDR1 SGHRS and CDR2 YFSETQ. V lost 2 bases and J lost 4, with 12 bases in between. The CDR3 length is 15 residues. CDR3 protein: CASSFTQGGTGELFF. DNA of the CDR3: TGCGCCAGCAGCTTTACGCAGGGGGGCACCGGGGAGCTGTTTTTT.

The chain uses TRBV6-5 and TRBJ1-1; D ambiguous. Per the germline V gene, CDR1 is MNHEY and CDR2 is SVGAGI. V dropped 7 bases and J dropped 8 bases, with 14 bases sitting between them. The CDR3 totals 12 residues. CDR3 amino acids: CASTSAGSEAFF. The CDR3 coding sequence is TGTGCCAGCACCTCTGCCGGGAGCGAAGCTTTCTTT.

The rearrangement uses TRBV10-3 and TRBJ1-1; TRBD1 agrees at 7 bases. The CDR3 has 13 amino acids. CDR1 ENHRY and CDR2 SYGVKD come from the germline V gene. Germline trimming cut 8 bases from V and 2 bases from J; bases unmatched to any gene: 5. CDR3 nucleotides: TGTGCCATCTCCGGGACAGTAAACACTGAAGCTTTCTTT. Translation gives CAISGTVNTEAFF.

The chain recombines TRBV19 with TRBJ2-2, with D possibly matching TRBD1 (5 bases). The CDR3 loop spans 18 amino acids. CDR1 LNHDA and CDR2 SQIVND come from the germline V gene (reference sequence). V gave up 3 bases and J gave up 6 bases, with 23 bases separating them. In DNA, the CDR3 is TGTGCCAGTAGTATTCCGTCAGGCACAGGCCCTCGGGCCGGGGAGCTGTTTTTT. Its protein is CASSIPSGTGPRAGELFF. Variable domain in full (rest from reference TRBV19 and TRBJ2-2): DGGITQSPKYLFRKEGQNVTLSCEQNLNHDAMYWYRQDPGQGLRLIYYSQIVNDFQKGDIAEGYSVSREKKESFPLTVTSAQKNPTAFYLCASSIPSGTGPRAGELFFGEGSRLTVL.